This passage covers 28 T cell receptor beta chains from one sample sequenced in a study of beta chain features in type 1 diabetes (dated by TCRdb to 2016 to 2018). The library was built by means of the immunoSEQ multiplex PCR assay. All of the isolated RNA was reverse transcribed with the High Capacity cDNA Reverse Transcription Kit, so expressed TCRB transcripts were sequenced. The source is immuneACCESS, and TCRdb retained only in-frame sequences with V and J called. Part of the clones is not carried over; for the studies checked, unresolved V genes explain less than half of this, and the remainder is unexplained. This sample has 300,000 or so clones in its table, and roughly 8% of those were observed once. Less than 0.45% of the sample lies in the top ten. Sequenced input: central memory CD4+ T cells from blood. The receptors stem from a woman aged 18-29 years in good health.

The V and J genes are TRBV7-6 and TRBJ2-1, with 7 bases aligning to TRBD1. The CDR3 spans 13 residues. The V segment lost 5 bases and the J segment 8 bases; nucleotides outside the gene matches: 6. Germline CDR1 SGHVS, CDR2 FNYEAQ. This CDR3 is CASSPGQVYEQFF. CDR3 DNA sequence: TGTGCCAGCAGCCCAGGACAGGTATATGAGCAGTTCTTC.

This clone was recorded a few times. The V and J genes are TRBV6-6 and TRBJ2-5; tentatively, D is TRBD2 (6 bases). V was pared by 0 bases and J by 4 bases, with 12 bases between. The V gene's germline CDR1 is MNHNY and CDR2 SVGAGI (reference sequence). This CDR3 spans 15 amino acids. In DNA, the CDR3 is TGTGCCAGCAGTTACTCCTTCCAGGGAGGAGAGACCCAGTACTTC. It is translated as CASSYSFQGGETQYF.

The CDR3 spells CASNEQDGETQYF. The CDR3 DNA follows: TGTGCCAGCAACGAACAGGATGGGGAGACCCAGTACTTC. The chain employs TRBV7-2 and TRBJ2-5; possible D gene TRBD1, 5 bases. Germline values: CDR1 SGHTA, CDR2 FQGNSA. This CDR3 has 13 residues. V shed 7 bases and J shed 5 bases, with 14 bases lying between them.

This clone was seen more than once but under ten times. The V and J genes are TRBV6-5 and TRBJ2-5; 8 positions agree with TRBD2. The length of the CDR3 is 15 residues. Germline V CDR1 and CDR2: MNHEY, SVGAGI. V shed 2 bases, J shed 2 bases, and the junction held 4 bases outside the gene matches. The CDR3 region is CASSYDTGGQETQYF. CDR3 in DNA: TGTGCCAGCAGTTACGACACGGGAGGGCAAGAGACCCAGTACTTC.

This clone showed up just a few times. The gene calls are TRBV28 and TRBJ2-7; D may match TRBD1 or TRBD2 (5 bases each). The CDR3 spans 12 residues. V was pared by 8 bases and J by 0 bases, with 8 bases between. Germline V lookup: CDR1 MDHEN, CDR2 SYDVKM. The CDR3 DNA sequence: TGTGCCAGCGGGACGTACTCCTACGAGCAGTACTTC. Translated, it gives CASGTYSYEQYF. Full variable domain (rest looked up from reference TRBV28 and TRBJ2-7): DVKVTQSSRYLVKRTGEKVFLECVQDMDHENMFWYRQDPGLGLRLIYFSYDVKMKEKGDIPEGYSVSREKKERFSLILESASTNQTSMYLCASGTYSYEQYFGPGTRLTVT.

The V and J genes are TRBV27 and TRBJ2-7, with TRBD2 matching over 14 bases. CDR1 and CDR2 (germline): MNHEY, SMNVEV (reference sequence). The trim removed 3 bases at V and 5 bases at J, leaving 3 bases unmatched. CDR3 size: 15 residues. CDR3 sequence: CASSFGTSGSDEQYF. In nucleotides, the CDR3 is TGTGCCAGCAGTTTCGGGACTAGCGGGAGTGACGAGCAGTACTTC.

This clone was seen repeatedly, ten times or more. This chain joins TRBV4-2 and TRBJ1-5, with D unclear. Germline V CDR1 and CDR2: LGHNA, YNFKEQ. The CDR3 covers 13 residues. With 1 base removed from V and 6 bases from J, the gap between germline ends came to 7 bases. The CDR3 DNA sequence: TGTGCCAGCAGCCAAGGGCCAGCTCAGCCCCAGCATTTT. This encodes CASSQGPAQPQHF.

This clone was detected a few times. The chain uses TRBV18 and TRBJ1-3, with D maybe TRBD1 (5 bases). This CDR3 is built from 15 residues. The V end was cut by 0 bases, the J end by 0 bases, with 6 bases between. Germline V gives CDR1 KGHSH, CDR2 LQKENI. The CDR3: CASSPPGTSGNTIYF. CDR3 coding DNA: TGTGCCAGCTCACCACCCGGGACCTCTGGAAACACCATATATTTT.

This clone was detected a few times. One junction end disagrees with the germline gene, perhaps due to a read error. V and J are TRBV7-7 and TRBJ2-1, with 9 nucleotides matching TRBD1. CDR1 SSHAT and CDR2 FNYEAQ come from the germline V gene (reference sequence). This CDR3 has 16 amino acids. CDR3 residues: CASSLGGQGSRHEQFF. The DNA of the CDR3 is TGTGCTAGCAGCTTAGGAGGACAGGGGAGTAGGCATGAGCAGTTCTTC.

V and J are TRBV6-5 and TRBJ2-1, with TRBD2 as a possible D gene (5 bases). V was cut by 5 bases and J by 7 bases, with 12 bases left in between. CDR1 and CDR2 from the germline V gene are MNHEY and SVGAGI. The CDR3 totals 13 residues. DNA of the CDR3: TGTGCCAGCAGTACCGACCGAGGGAATGAGCAGTTCTTC. It specifies CASSTDRGNEQFF.

The chain combines TRBV28 with TRBJ2-7, with 7 bases that match TRBD2. The V gene's germline CDR1 is MDHEN and CDR2 SYDVKM. With 6 bases clipped from V and 5 bases from J, the junction kept 13 bases outside the gene matches. This CDR3 has 15 amino acids. This CDR3 is CASRRGSAGEHEQYF. CDR3 DNA: TGTGCCAGCAGGAGGGGTTCGGCGGGAGAGCACGAGCAGTACTTC.

The genes are TRBV15 and TRBJ2-7, with 10 nucleotides matching TRBD1. The CDR3 is 17 residues long. The germline V gene has CDR1 LNHNV and CDR2 YYDKDF (reference sequence). J was trimmed by 3 bases and V by 0 bases; bases with no gene match: 8. CDR3 sequence reads: CATSRDLLRTGGYEQYF. DNA of the CDR3: TGTGCCACCAGCAGAGACTTACTAAGGACAGGGGGCTACGAGCAGTACTTC.

This clone was recorded many times. The rearrangement uses TRBV5-4 and TRBJ2-4, with TRBD1 identical over 9 bases. Germline CDR1 SGHNT, CDR2 YYREEE (reference sequence). J gave up 6 bases and V 4 bases, and 2 bases lay outside the gene matches. CDR3 length: 13 residues. CDR3 sequence: CASSPGQGNIQYF. CDR3 bases: TGTGCCAGCAGCCCGGGACAGGGAAACATTCAGTACTTC.

This clone was counted only a few times. The chain joins TRBV7-6 to TRBJ2-1; maybe TRBD1 (6 bases). Trimming shortened V by 3 bases and J by 5 bases, and 8 bases separated the two germline ends. The CDR3 covers 13 residues. Looked up from germline, CDR1 is SGHVS and CDR2 is FNYEAQ. CDR3 DNA: TGTGCCAGCAGCTTCTGGACAGACAATGAGCAGTTCTTC. Translated, it gives CASSFWTDNEQFF.

Ten or more counts support this clone. At the DNA level, this CDR3 is encoded by other sequences in the same sample as well. The CDR3 region has the DNA TGTGCCAGCAGTGGACAGGGAAACACTGAAGCTTTCTTT. This gives the protein CASSGQGNTEAFF. The chain has TRBV2 and TRBJ1-1; 7 bases are shared with TRBD1. Germline loops: CDR1 SNHLY, CDR2 FYNNEI. This CDR3 is built from 13 residues. V gave up 4 bases and J gave up 2 bases; unmatched junction bases: 1.

This clone was recorded a few times. The V call is TRBV4-3, the J call TRBJ2-2, with D unclear. The CDR3 is 15 amino acids. The germline V gene has CDR1 LGHNA and CDR2 YSLEER. V lost 0 bases to trimming and J lost 1 base, with 6 bases between them. CDR3 residues: CASSQDVGNTGELFF. Here the CDR3 DNA reads TGCGCCAGCAGCCAAGATGTCGGGAACACCGGGGAGCTGTTTTTT.

This clone was detected a few times. This chain uses TRBV7-8 with TRBJ2-6, with TRBD1 matching over 8 bases. The CDR3 covers 19 residues. Germline V gives CDR1 SGHVS, CDR2 FQNEAQ. J was trimmed by 1 base and V by 0 bases; bases with no gene match: 8. The chain's CDR3 is CASSLAGQGFISGANVLTF. In DNA, the CDR3 is TGTGCCAGCAGCTTAGCCGGACAGGGCTTCATTTCTGGGGCCAACGTCCTGACTTTC.

This clone turned up a few times. This chain connects TRBV18 to TRBJ2-1; D gene uncertain. Germline V gives CDR1 KGHSH, CDR2 LQKENI. This CDR3 is built from 17 residues. V was trimmed by 1 base and J by 0 bases, leaving 13 bases between them. Here the CDR3 DNA reads TGTGCCAGCTCACCACTTCAGGCAGCTCGCTCCTACAATGAGCAGTTCTTC. Protein: CASSPLQAARSYNEQFF. Complete variable domain (other parts from reference TRBV18 and TRBJ2-1): NAGVMQNPRHLVRRRGQEARLRCSPMKGHSHVYWYRQLPEEGLKFMVYLQKENIIDESGMPKERFSAEFPKEGPSILRIQQVVRGDSAAYFCASSPLQAARSYNEQFFGPGTRLTVL.

The chain carries TRBV2 and TRBJ2-1; 9 bases fit TRBD2. CDR3 length: 16 residues. The germline V gene has CDR1 SNHLY and CDR2 FYNNEI. J was trimmed by 6 bases and V by 1 base; bases with no gene match: 7. CDR3 sequence reads: CASSEGGRAFSNEQFF. The DNA for the CDR3 is TGTGCCAGCAGTGAAGGCGGGAGGGCTTTCTCCAATGAGCAGTTCTTC.

This chain connects TRBV2 to TRBJ2-2; D might be TRBD1 (5 bases). CDR3 size: 14 residues. V was shortened by 7 bases and J by 6 bases, with 15 bases between the two germline ends. The germline CDR1 and CDR2 sequences are SNHLY and FYNNEI. CDR3 DNA: TGTGCCAGCATTTGGCAGGGCGGCGCCGGGGAGCTGTTTTTT. This encodes CASIWQGGAGELFF.

This clone was seen ten or more times. The sample holds other DNA sequences that translate to the same CDR3. The rearrangement joins TRBV18 to TRBJ2-2, with D perhaps TRBD1 (6 bases). V was pared by 3 bases and J by 1 base, with 12 bases between. CDR1 and CDR2 from the germline V gene are KGHSH and LQKENI. This CDR3 has 16 residues. The CDR3 spells CASSPYPTGNTGELFF. CDR3 nucleotide sequence: TGTGCCAGCTCACCTTACCCGACAGGGAACACCGGGGAGCTGTTTTTT. The full variable domain, rest sourced from reference TRBV18 and TRBJ2-2, is NAGVMQNPRHLVRRRGQEARLRCSPMKGHSHVYWYRQLPEEGLKFMVYLQKENIIDESGMPKERFSAEFPKEGPSILRIQQVVRGDSAAYFCASSPYPTGNTGELFFGEGSRLTVL.

The chain employs TRBV6-5 and TRBJ2-3; 7 positions match TRBD2. The CDR3 runs 13 residues. Germline V CDR1 and CDR2: MNHEY, SVGAGI. V trimming: 2 bases; J trimming: 10 bases; junction bases outside the gene matches: 6. In DNA form, the CDR3 reads TGTGCCAGCAGTTACGGGGGGGGATTTCCGCAGTATTTT. Its translation: CASSYGGGFPQYF.

This clone was found many times. The gene calls are TRBV19 and TRBJ2-7, with D unclear. Between the trimmed V and J ends, which lost 2 bases and 5 bases, there was a span of 1 base. In germline, CDR1 is LNHDA, CDR2 SQIVND (reference sequence). The CDR3 length is 10 residues. The CDR3 DNA is TGTGCCAGTAGTATACACGAGCAGTACTTC. Protein product: CASSIHEQYF.

The chain couples TRBV7-9 to TRBJ2-5, with D possibly matching TRBD2 (5 bases). The last part of the DNA fits TRBJ2-7 better; the J call may be wrong. Germline assignment: CDR1 SEHNR and CDR2 FQNEAQ (reference sequence). CDR3 length equals 15 residues. The CDR3 region is CASSLALGGGYEQYF. CDR3 DNA sequence: TGTGCCAGCAGCTTAGCGCTAGGCGGAGGCTACGAGCAGTACTTC.

In its sample, this clone was seen a few times. V usage is TRBV29-1 and J usage is TRBJ2-5, with TRBD1 matching over 10 bases. CDR1 SQVTM and CDR2 ANQGSEA come from the germline V gene. This CDR3 contains 13 residues. Losses at the gene ends were 7 bases for V and 5 bases for J; bases not matched to a gene: 7. The CDR3 reads CSARTGGGETQYF. The CDR3 DNA is TGCAGCGCTCGGACAGGGGGTGGGGAGACCCAGTACTTC.

This clone has a count of ten or more. This CDR3 reads CASSREQGASGYTF. CDR3 sequence (DNA): TGTGCCAGCAGCCGGGAACAGGGGGCATCTGGCTACACCTTC. J is TRBJ1-2 and V is TRBV5-6; 9 bases fit TRBD1. CDR1 is SGHDT, CDR2 YYEEEE, per germline. V trimming: 4 bases; J trimming: 7 bases; junction bases outside the gene matches: 8. There are 14 residues in the CDR3.

This clone was counted a few times. The chain employs TRBV28 and TRBJ2-3, with 7 bases aligning to TRBD1. This CDR3 is built from 13 residues. Germline CDR1 MDHEN, CDR2 SYDVKM. V shed 10 bases, J shed 1 base, and the junction held 5 bases outside the gene matches. CDR3 bases: TGTGCCATCATAGACAGGGGCACAGATACGCAGTATTTT. Amino acid sequence: CAIIDRGTDTQYF.

In this sample, this clone turned up a few times. The V gene is TRBV19, the J gene TRBJ1-2; D gene ambiguous. From germline, CDR1 is LNHDA and CDR2 SQIVND (reference sequence). This CDR3 has 15 amino acids. The germline V and J ends were trimmed by 4 bases and 6 bases, with 18 bases remaining between them. The DNA for the CDR3 is TGTGCCAGTAGTAATTCCTGGACGGACCATGATGGCTACACCTTC. It is translated as CASSNSWTDHDGYTF.